Sequencing of this TCR beta chain was carried out in a study of blood T cell repertoires in COVID-19. Study as a whole: Acute-phase and convalescent COVID-19 samples originated in the United States, Italy and Spain. In each case, the material was cDNA or gDNA derived from T cells, B-cell-depleted T cells, or PBMCs.

Living in about two dozen US areas, the participants were between roughly 18 and 89 years of age. Participants had their cohort set by participant-reported clinical history. Clones were sequenced by immunoSEQ multiplex PCR, and TCRdb holds only the in-frame ones, with some missing. In the table there are under 200,000 clones, around 83% of which are singletons. The ends lost 6 bases at V and 4 bases at J; junction bases unmatched: 10. Germline-derived CDR1 and CDR2 are LNHDA and SQIVND (reference sequence). The CDR3 runs to 16 residues. The sequencing sample was made of PBMCs or T cells enriched from blood (not recorded which). This chain uses TRBV19 with TRBJ1-4; 8 bases line up with TRBD1. The receptor was isolated from a woman aged 45-65 years in a cohort exposed to, infected with or recovered from COVID-19 (not recorded which). CDR3 residues: CASRPLGQVRNEKLFF. The CDR3 DNA reads TGTGCCAGTAGGCCCCTGGGACAGGTCCGTAATGAAAAACTGTTTTTT.